The TCR beta chain described here comes from a study of Graves' ophthalmopathy and Graves' hyperthyroidism. Uncontrolled infections, other autoimmune diseases, pregnancy or lactation barred patients from enrollment. This CDR3 is 15 amino acids long. Trimming left V 4 bases short and J 1 base short, with 13 bases between. Looked up from germline, CDR1 is SGHAT and CDR2 is FQDESV (reference sequence). Beta-chain TCR CDR3 regions were amplified from RNA transcripts. First-round RT-PCR employed HTBI primers, with a second-round multiplex PCR after it. MiXCR was run by TCRdb on the multiplex PCR reads, yielding one entry per CDR3 protein. The sample carries about 640,000 distinct CDR3 sequences, more than 40% recorded once.

The sample comprised peripheral blood. This chain joins TRBV11-1 and TRBJ2-5; D might be TRBD1 (6 bases). This clonotype was obtained from an adult man with Graves' ophthalmopathy. The CDR3 sequence: CASSSGVGIQETQYF. As DNA, the CDR3 is TGTGCCAGCAGCTCAGGGGTTGGAATCCAAGAGACCCAGTACTTC. Supplemented by reference TRBV11-1 and TRBJ2-5, the full variable domain reads EAEVAQSPRYKITEKSQAVAFWCDPISGHATLYWYRQILGQGPELLVQFQDESVVDDSQLPKDRFSAERLKGVDSTLKIQPAELGDSAMYLCASSSGVGIQETQYFGPGTRLLVL.